Listed below are T cell receptor beta chains from one sample, sequenced in a study of T cells in Graves' hyperthyroidism and ophthalmopathy. TCRdb analysed the multiplex PCR reads with MiXCR anew, one entry per CDR3 protein. The sample includes about 350,000 distinct CDR3 sequences, approximately 14% seen only once; the top ten take 20% to 25%. Sample: blood. The receptor source for this set is a woman in her twenties or thirties with Graves' hyperthyroidism. CDR3s include the opening cysteine and the closing phenylalanine or tryptophan. Each record gives: CDR3 length, V gene, clone size, J gene, D gene, CDR3 protein, CDR3 DNA. The D gene is left open where the match is weak. A clone size is listed for some rows: how often the clone was seen (once, few, many), or a class if it is expanded.

15,TRBV2,.,TRBJ2-6,.,CASTPGQSGANVLTF,TGTGCCAGCACCCCCGGACAGTCCGGGGCCAACGTCCTGACTTTC
18,TRBV7-8,many,TRBJ1-2,.,CASSLAERQIAVNYGYTF,TGTGCCAGCAGCTTAGCAGAGCGTCAGATCGCAGTAAACTATGGCTACACCTTC
16,TRBV2,many,TRBJ1-6,TRBD1,CASRDDPWTGLSPLHF,TGTGCCAGCAGGGACGACCCTTGGACAGGTCTATCACCCCTCCACTTT
14,TRBV7-2,.,TRBJ2-7,.,CASSLGEMVNEQYF,TGTGCCAGCAGCTTAGGGGAGATGGTAAACGAGCAGTACTTC
14,TRBV7-9,few,TRBJ2-2,.,CASSLAGGKMELFF,TGTGCCAGCAGCTTAGCTGGGGGCAAAATGGAGCTGTTTTTT
14,TRBV30,many,TRBJ2-7,TRBD1,CACMDRDRGYEQYF,TGTGCCTGTATGGACCGGGACAGGGGCTACGAGCAGTACTTC
13,TRBV11-2,many,TRBJ1-5,.,CASSGGVNQPQHF,TGTGCCAGCAGCGGTGGTGTTAATCAGCCCCAGCATTTT
17,TRBV15,few,TRBJ2-1,.,CATSRETHTGTYNEQFF,TGTGCCACCAGCAGAGAAACCCATACAGGGACCTACAATGAGCAGTTCTTC
12,TRBV28,.,TRBJ1-1,.,CASSFLGSAAFF,TGTGCCAGCAGTTTTCTCGGTAGTGCGGCTTTCTTT
14,TRBV5-1,.,TRBJ2-5,TRBD2,CASSLGPGGETQYF,TGCGCCAGCAGCTTGGGGCCGGGGGGAGAGACCCAGTACTTC
15,TRBV2,many,TRBJ1-1,TRBD1,CASTVGQGRSTEAFF,TGTGCCAGCACAGTCGGACAGGGGCGTAGCACTGAAGCTTTCTTT
13,TRBV4-2,few,TRBJ2-1,.,CASSQIAGNEQFF,TGTGCCAGCAGCCAAATTGCGGGCAATGAGCAGTTCTTC
17,TRBV11-1,.,TRBJ2-1,TRBD2,CASSLYREVAGGNEQFF,TGTGCCAGCAGCTTGTACCGAGAGGTAGCGGGAGGCAATGAGCAGTTCTTC
14,TRBV10-3,many,TRBJ2-7,TRBD2,CAISESTSGYEQYF,TGTGCCATCAGTGAGTCGACTAGCGGCTACGAGCAGTACTTC
13,TRBV30,many,TRBJ1-1,.,CAWSSGGWTEAFF,TGTGCCTGGAGTTCCGGAGGGTGGACTGAAGCTTTCTTT
14,TRBV9,few,TRBJ2-2,.,CATTGPSNTGELFF,TGTGCCACCACGGGACCATCTAACACCGGGGAGCTGTTTTTT
18,TRBV28,many,TRBJ2-3,TRBD1,CASSSPGQPFVSTDTQYF,TGTGCCAGCAGTTCTCCGGGACAGCCATTCGTTAGCACAGATACGCAGTATTTT
13,TRBV20-1,many,TRBJ2-7,.,CSAKRTVVYEQYF,TGCAGTGCTAAAAGAACTGTTGTGTACGAGCAGTACTTC
15,TRBV7-2,few,TRBJ2-7,TRBD2,CASSLERTRTYEQYF,TGTGCCAGCAGCTTAGAGAGGACTAGAACCTACGAGCAGTACTTC
15,TRBV12-3/TRBV12-4,many,TRBJ2-7,TRBD2,CASSLRTSGPYEQYF,TGTGCCAGCAGTTTAAGAACTAGCGGACCCTACGAGCAGTACTTC
14,TRBV11-2,.,TRBJ2-7,TRBD1,CASSVGQGVDEQYF,TGTGCCAGCAGCGTCGGACAGGGGGTAGACGAGCAGTACTTC
14,TRBV5-4,.,TRBJ2-1,.,CASSLRGYNNEQFF,TGTGCCAGCAGCTTGAGGGGTTATAACAATGAGCAGTTCTTC
15,TRBV7-9,many,TRBJ2-3,TRBD1,CASSLWGTGPDTQYF,TGTGCCAGCAGCTTATGGGGGACAGGTCCAGATACGCAGTATTTT
14,TRBV7-2,few,TRBJ1-4,.,CASSQGTVNEKLFF,TGTGCCAGCAGCCAGGGGACGGTGAATGAAAAACTGTTTTTT
14,TRBV5-4,.,TRBJ1-6,.,CASSYDRVGSPLHF,TGTGCCAGCAGCTACGACAGAGTAGGATCACCCCTCCACTTT
13,TRBV11-2,many,TRBJ2-7,.,CASSLFPGAEQYF,TGTGCCAGCAGCCTCTTCCCGGGCGCCGAGCAGTACTTC
14,TRBV20-1,many,TRBJ2-3,TRBD1,CSALDRGVTDTQYF,TGCAGTGCTCTGGACAGGGGAGTCACAGATACGCAGTATTTT
14,TRBV12-3/TRBV12-4,many,TRBJ1-5,.,CASSPTGSNQPQHF,TGTGCCAGCAGCCCCACAGGGAGCAATCAGCCCCAGCATTTT
14,TRBV6-1,many,TRBJ2-3,TRBD1,CASSWGQGADTQYF,TGTGCCAGCAGTTGGGGACAGGGGGCAGATACGCAGTATTTT
14,TRBV10-2,many,TRBJ1-2,.,CASRGGSAFWGYTF,TGCGCCAGCCGGGGGGGATCGGCCTTCTGGGGCTACACCTTC
14,TRBV29-1,many,TRBJ1-5,TRBD1,CSVGPDREGQPQHF,TGCAGCGTTGGACCGGACAGGGAGGGTCAGCCCCAGCATTTT
16,TRBV5-1,few,TRBJ1-1,TRBD1,CASSRRQGGGYTEAFF,TGCGCCAGCAGCCGGAGACAGGGTGGAGGTTACACTGAAGCTTTCTTT
12,TRBV12-3/TRBV12-4,many,TRBJ2-1,.,CASSYIFNEQFF,TGTGCCAGCAGCTATATATTTAATGAGCAGTTCTTC
12,TRBV10-3,many,TRBJ1-2,.,CAISEGAYGYTF,TGTGCCATCAGTGAGGGGGCATATGGCTACACCTTC
14,TRBV7-2,many,TRBJ2-3,.,CASSLARGPFAQYF,TGTGCCAGCAGCTTAGCTCGGGGCCCGTTCGCGCAGTATTTT
15,TRBV2,many,TRBJ1-2,.,CASSESMTANYGYTF,TGTGCCAGCAGTGAATCTATGACGGCTAACTATGGCTACACCTTC
14,TRBV30,.,TRBJ2-7,TRBD2,CAWNRSGRSNEQYF,TGTGCCTGGAATCGTAGCGGGAGGTCAAACGAGCAGTACTTC
16,TRBV20-1,.,TRBJ1-6,TRBD1,CSAYGLRQGPNSPLHF,TGCAGTGCTTACGGGCTTAGACAGGGGCCGAATTCACCCCTCCACTTT
15,TRBV4-3,.,TRBJ2-7,.,CASSQDLRGSYEQYF,TGCGCCAGCAGCCAAGATCTGCGGGGCTCCTACGAGCAGTACTTC
14,TRBV9,many,TRBJ1-1,.,CASSDVGGNTEAFF,TGTGCCAGCAGCGACGTAGGGGGGAACACTGAAGCTTTCTTT
13,TRBV20-1,few,TRBJ1-2,TRBD1,CSADRGRVRSYTF,TGCAGTGCGGACAGGGGCCGCGTTCGGAGCTACACCTTC
13,TRBV3-1,.,TRBJ2-3,TRBD1,CASSQDTRQGQYF,TGTGCCAGCAGCCAAGATACGAGACAGGGGCAGTATTTT
12,TRBV28,many,TRBJ2-5,TRBD2,CATLAGDETQYF,TGTGCTACCCTAGCGGGAGATGAGACCCAGTACTTC
15,TRBV12-3/TRBV12-4,few,TRBJ2-1,.,CASRARLGGGNEQFF,TGTGCCAGCAGGGCCCGACTAGGAGGTGGCAATGAGCAGTTCTTC
14,TRBV6-2/TRBV6-3,few,TRBJ2-1,.,CASSYPGWYNEQFF,TGTGCCAGCAGTTACCCGGGGTGGTACAATGAGCAGTTCTTC
14,TRBV9,few,TRBJ2-1,.,CASSVAPSYNEQFF,TGTGCCAGCAGCGTAGCTCCTAGCTACAATGAGCAGTTCTTC
18,TRBV9,.,TRBJ2-3,TRBD2,CASSAPKQAGGLTDTQYF,TGTGCCAGCAGCGCTCCGAAACAAGCGGGAGGTTTAACAGATACGCAGTATTTT
17,TRBV11-2,few,TRBJ2-6,TRBD2,CASSPPTWREGANVLTF,TGTGCCAGCAGCCCTCCGACTTGGCGGGAGGGGGCCAACGTCCTGACTTTC
14,TRBV11-2,few,TRBJ2-2,.,CASSLVTDLGELFF,TGTGCCAGCAGCTTAGTCACGGATCTCGGGGAGCTGTTTTTT
14,TRBV20-1,.,TRBJ2-7,TRBD1,CSAQNRDRGYEQYF,TGCAGTGCACAAAACCGGGACAGGGGGTACGAGCAGTACTTC
17,TRBV18,.,TRBJ2-5,TRBD2,CASSPGPAGMVIETQYF,TGTGCCAGCTCTCCCGGACCAGCGGGAATGGTGATAGAGACCCAGTACTTC
16,TRBV6-1,many,TRBJ2-2,TRBD1,CASSPMGQGGTGELFF,TGTGCCAGCAGTCCTATGGGACAGGGTGGCACCGGGGAGCTGTTTTTT
16,TRBV20-1,few,TRBJ1-2,TRBD1,CSARDRVTGGADGYTF,TGCAGTGCTAGAGATCGGGTGACAGGGGGCGCCGATGGCTACACCTTC
16,TRBV12-3/TRBV12-4,many,TRBJ2-5,TRBD2,CASSTGTSSYQETQYF,TGTGCCAGCAGCACCGGGACTAGCAGTTACCAAGAGACCCAGTACTTC
14,TRBV28,many,TRBJ1-1,TRBD1,CASRLRDRPTEAFF,TGTGCCAGCCGGCTCCGGGACAGGCCCACTGAAGCTTTCTTT
12,TRBV12-3/TRBV12-4,many,TRBJ2-7,.,CASSPGIHEQYF,TGTGCCAGCAGTCCAGGGATCCACGAGCAGTACTTC
15,TRBV7-2,many,TRBJ2-3,TRBD2,CASSSLAGVGDTQYF,TGTGCCAGCAGCTCACTAGCGGGAGTTGGAGATACGCAGTATTTT
14,TRBV7-2,many,TRBJ2-2,TRBD1,CALGKGARTGELFF,TGTGCCCTGGGGAAGGGGGCTAGAACCGGGGAGCTGTTTTTT
17,TRBV4-2,few,TRBJ2-2,.,CASSQLVGGVNTGELFF,TGTGCCAGCAGCCAGCTGGTAGGAGGGGTGAACACCGGGGAGCTGTTTTTT